This TCR beta chain was recorded in a study of technical replicates of blood from several donors. The method was immunoSEQ multiplex PCR; TCRdb's version includes in-frame clones alone and lacks a portion of them. The data show 75,000 to 95,000 clones, about 93% seen once. The ends lost 3 bases at V and 2 bases at J; junction bases unmatched: 5. Germline lookup yields CDR1 SGHRS and CDR2 YFSETQ. The CDR3 totals 14 residues. The TCR sequence derives from a human donor in good health. The sample taken for sequencing was T cells isolated from PBMCs. The rearrangement links TRBV5-1 to TRBJ2-7; 7 bases fit TRBD1. CDR3 sequence reads: CASSYRDSPYEQYF. The CDR3 DNA follows: TGCGCCAGCAGCTACCGGGACAGCCCCTACGAGCAGTACTTC.